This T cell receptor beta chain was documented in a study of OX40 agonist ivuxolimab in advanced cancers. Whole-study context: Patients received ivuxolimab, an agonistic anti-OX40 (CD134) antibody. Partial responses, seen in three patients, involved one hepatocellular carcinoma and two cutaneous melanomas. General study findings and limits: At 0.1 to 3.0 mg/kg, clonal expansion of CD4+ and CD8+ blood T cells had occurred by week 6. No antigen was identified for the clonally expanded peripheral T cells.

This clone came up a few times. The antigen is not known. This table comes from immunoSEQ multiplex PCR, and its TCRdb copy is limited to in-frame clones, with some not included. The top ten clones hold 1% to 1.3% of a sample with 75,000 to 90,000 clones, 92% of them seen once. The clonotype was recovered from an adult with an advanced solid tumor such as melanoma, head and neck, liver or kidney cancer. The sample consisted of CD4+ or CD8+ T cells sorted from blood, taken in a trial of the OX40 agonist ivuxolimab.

The CDR3 spells CAWRGTVNYGYTF. The CDR3 DNA sequence: TGTGCCTGGAGAGGGACAGTTAACTATGGCTACACCTTC. This sequence joins TRBV30 and TRBJ1-2, with TRBD1 identical over 7 bases. Germline V gene data show CDR1 as GTSNPN and CDR2 as SVGIG (reference sequence). The CDR3 loop spans 13 amino acids. V shed 3 bases, J shed 1 base, and the junction held 2 bases outside the gene matches.